This TCR beta chain was retrieved from a study of blood T cell repertoires in COVID-19. The germline V gene encodes CDR1 LNHDA and CDR2 SQIVND (reference sequence). The CDR3 contains 15 residues. V shed 10 bases and J shed 1 base, with 16 bases lying between them. Produced via immunoSEQ multiplex PCR; TCRdb's table is partial and in-frame only. Among tens of thousands of clones listed, about 89% were seen once. The sample was peripheral blood. The sequence came from an older man with active COVID-19. The chain joins TRBV19 to TRBJ2-2, with D possibly TRBD2 on 6 matching bases. The CDR3 sequence: CATRPTGLNTGELFF. DNA of the CDR3: TGTGCCACCCGTCCAACGGGACTGAACACCGGGGAGCTGTTTTTT.